Shown below are 9 T cell receptor beta chains from a single sample sequenced in a study of T cell responses to AZD1222 COVID-19 vaccine. The table came from immunoSEQ multiplex PCR; TCRdb's copy has only in-frame clones and leaves some out. The sample has about 84,000 clones, roughly 86% seen once. This material consisted of peripheral blood, taken 28 days after the second AZD1222 dose. These receptors originate from an adult who received the AZD1222 COVID-19 vaccine.

In this sample, this clone turned up a few times. The chain uses TRBV7-3 and TRBJ2-2; no definite D call. The CDR3 runs 13 residues. The ends were cut back, 5 bases at V and 6 bases at J, with 10 bases in the middle. Germline lookup yields CDR1 SGHTA and CDR2 FQGTGA. The CDR3 DNA follows: TGTGCCAGCAGCCCCGGCCCCTCCGGGGAGCTGTTTTTT. Translating gives CASSPGPSGELFF.

The V and J genes are TRBV5-4 and TRBJ2-5; 10 nucleotides match TRBD2. The CDR3 totals 17 residues. Trimming took 4 bases from V and 7 from J; bases not matched to a gene: 16. The V gene's germline CDR1 is SGHNT and CDR2 YYREEE (reference sequence). The CDR3 is CASSGRRASGGIGTQYF. The CDR3 DNA is TGTGCCAGCAGCGGCCGTCGCGCTAGCGGGGGTATAGGGACCCAGTACTTC.

The rearrangement uses TRBV28 and TRBJ2-3; D is uncertain. Per germline, CDR1 MDHEN and CDR2 SYDVKM. V lost 4 bases, J lost 4 bases, and 3 bases lay in between. The CDR3 totals 11 residues. The CDR3 bases are TGTGCCAGCAGTTCGGCAGATACGCAGTATTTT. Translated, it gives CASSSADTQYF.

V usage is TRBV9 and J usage is TRBJ2-6; 8 bases are shared with TRBD1. The germline V gene encodes CDR1 SGDLS and CDR2 YYNGEE. This CDR3 has 18 amino acids. V lost 4 bases, J lost 0 bases, and 9 bases stayed unmatched. In nucleotides, the CDR3 is TGTGCCAGCAGCCCTCGGACAGGGTCAAGCTCTGGGGCCAACGTCCTGACTTTC. Translated, it gives CASSPRTGSSSGANVLTF.

V usage is TRBV28 and J usage is TRBJ1-2, with D unresolved. Germline CDR1 MDHEN, CDR2 SYDVKM. CDR3 length equals 12 residues. Deletions cut 3 bases from V and 5 bases from J, with 7 bases between. This CDR3 is CASSFDLYGYTF. CDR3 in DNA: TGTGCCAGCAGTTTTGACCTATATGGCTACACCTTC.

The chain joins TRBV28 to TRBJ2-1, with 9 bases lining up with TRBD2. The CDR3 is 13 residues long. Germline trimming cut 7 bases from V and 6 bases from J; bases unmatched to any gene: 4. CDR1 is MDHEN and CDR2 is SYDVKM in the germline V gene. CDR3 DNA: TGTGCCAGCACCATAGCGGGAGTCAATGAGCAGTTCTTC. This translates into CASTIAGVNEQFF.

The V gene is TRBV4-1, the J gene TRBJ2-5; D perhaps matches TRBD2 (5 bases). This CDR3 contains 14 residues. Deletions cut 4 bases from V and 5 bases from J, with 14 bases between. Germline CDR1 MGHRA, CDR2 YSYEKL. For the CDR3, the DNA is TGCGCCAGCAGCCTTGGGGAGCGTTTGGAGACCCAGTACTTC. Translation: CASSLGERLETQYF.

The chain joins TRBV25-1 to TRBJ1-1, with a possible D match to TRBD1 (5 bases). This CDR3 has 17 amino acids. Looked up from germline, CDR1 is MGHDK and CDR2 is SYGVNS. Between the trimmed V and J ends, which lost 0 bases and 0 bases, there was a span of 14 bases. The CDR3 protein is CASSEYRGTAMNTEAFF. CDR3 nucleotides: TGTGCCAGCAGTGAATATAGAGGGACGGCTATGAACACTGAAGCTTTCTTT.

CDR3 sequence reads: CASSLGRALSNQPQHF. Written as DNA, the CDR3 is TGTGCCAGCAGCTTAGGCAGGGCCCTTAGCAATCAGCCCCAGCATTTT. The gene calls are TRBV13 and TRBJ1-5; D perhaps matches TRBD1 (5 bases). The length of the CDR3 is 16 residues. Trimming removed 0 bases at V and 0 bases at J, with 9 bases between. Germline V gene lookup returns CDR1 PRHDT and CDR2 FYEKMQ (reference sequence).